Shown below are 32 T cell receptor beta chains from a single sample sequenced in a study of shared clonotypes between healthy human individuals. The data were produced by immunoSEQ multiplex PCR, yet TCRdb's version contains in-frame clones alone and is incomplete. The sample holds some 2,000,000 clones, 85% to 95% seen once. Sequenced input: naive CD4+ T cells sorted from blood. Stated subset: CD45RA+ positively selected. The receptors come from a man between 18 and 29 years old in good health.

The rearrangement joins TRBV7-8 to TRBJ2-2, with 9 bases lining up with TRBD1. J lost 0 bases, V lost 7 bases, and 9 bases had no gene match. Looked up from germline, CDR1 is SGHVS and CDR2 is FQNEAQ. The CDR3 has 17 amino acids. The CDR3 spells CASNRDRVAANTGELFF. CDR3 coding DNA: TGTGCCAGCAACCGGGACAGGGTCGCTGCGAACACCGGGGAGCTGTTTTTT.

The chain uses TRBV5-1 and TRBJ2-7; D is perhaps TRBD2 (6 bases). This CDR3 comprises 15 residues. The germline CDR1 and CDR2 sequences are SGHRS and YFSETQ. V was cut by 4 bases and J by 2 bases, with 16 bases left in between. CDR3 loop: CASSPGTPLAYEQYF. CDR3 DNA sequence: TGCGCCAGCAGCCCCGGGACTCCTTTGGCCTACGAGCAGTACTTC. Full variable domain (missing parts from reference TRBV5-1 and TRBJ2-7): KAGVTQTPRYLIKTRGQQVTLSCSPISGHRSVSWYQQTPGQGLQFLFEYFSETQRNKGNFPGRFSGRQFSNSRSEMNVSTLELGDSALYLCASSPGTPLAYEQYFGPGTRLTVT.

This chain links TRBV5-5 with TRBJ1-4; TRBD1 matches 8 bases. Losses at the gene ends were 3 bases for V and 5 bases for J; bases not matched to a gene: 6. The CDR3 has 15 amino acids. Germline CDR1 is SGHKS and CDR2 is YYEKEE (reference sequence). The CDR3 spells CASSSPTGGNEKLFF. CDR3 DNA sequence: TGTGCCAGCAGCTCGCCTACAGGGGGGAATGAAAAACTGTTTTTT. The variable domain in full, completed from reference TRBV5-5 and TRBJ1-4, reads DAGVTQSPTHLIKTRGQQVTLRCSPISGHKSVSWYQQVLGQGPQFIFQYYEKEERGRGNFPDRFSARQFPNYSSELNVNALLLGDSALYLCASSSPTGGNEKLFFGSGTQLSVL.

CDR3 in DNA: TGTGCCATCGCCGACAGGGGAGCAGATACGCAGTATTTT. Encoded protein: CAIADRGADTQYF. The rearrangement uses TRBV10-3 and TRBJ2-3; TRBD1 aligns across 8 bases. This CDR3 has 13 residues. Per germline, CDR1 ENHRY and CDR2 SYGVKD. V gave up 8 bases and J gave up 4 bases; unmatched junction bases: 5.

The chain couples TRBV28 to TRBJ2-1; 7 nucleotides line up with TRBD1. The CDR3 is 14 residues long. V lost 5 bases to trimming and J lost 12 bases; unmatched junction nucleotides: 13. Germline CDR1 and CDR2: MDHEN and SYDVKM. CDR3 sequence: CASSPRTGFIWQFF. Here the CDR3 DNA reads TGTGCCAGCAGTCCACGGACAGGTTTTATCTGGCAGTTCTTC.

This chain connects TRBV28 to TRBJ1-4, with 9 nucleotides matching TRBD1. The CDR3 consists of 14 residues. Germline V lookup: CDR1 MDHEN, CDR2 SYDVKM. V lost 3 bases and J lost 7; bases outside the gene matches: 3. CDR3 loop: CASSLGDRAEKLFF. In DNA, the CDR3 is TGTGCCAGCAGTTTGGGGGACAGGGCTGAAAAACTGTTTTTT.

In DNA, the CDR3 is TGTGCCAGCAGCACTAGCGGACCTCAAGGGTACAATGAGCAGTTCTTC. As protein: CASSTSGPQGYNEQFF. The chain is built from TRBV11-2 and TRBJ2-1, with 8 positions matching TRBD2. V lost 5 bases, J lost 4 bases, and 10 bases stayed unmatched. The CDR3 loop spans 16 amino acids. Germline CDR1 is SGHAT and CDR2 is FQNNGV.

V and J are TRBV6-1 and TRBJ2-7; the D is unclear. CDR3 size: 13 residues. V was cut by 8 bases and J by 3 bases, with 14 bases left in between. Germline values: CDR1 MNHNS, CDR2 SASEGT. CDR3 sequence reads: CASVGSLRYEQYF. CDR3 nucleotide sequence: TGTGCCAGCGTCGGAAGTCTTCGCTACGAGCAGTACTTC.

J is TRBJ1-3 and V is TRBV19; 10 bases align to TRBD1. Germline-derived CDR1 and CDR2 are LNHDA and SQIVND (reference sequence). This CDR3 region has 16 residues. V gave up 6 bases and J gave up 7 bases; unmatched junction bases: 12. In DNA form, the CDR3 reads TGTGCCAGTAGCTCCGAAGGACAGGGGGGAAGGAACACCATATATTTT. As protein: CASSSEGQGGRNTIYF.

The gene calls are TRBV12-5 and TRBJ1-1; no reliable D call. The V end lost 6 bases, the J end lost 1 base, and 9 bases lay between the germline ends. Germline V gene sequence: CDR1 LGHNT, CDR2 FRNRAP. The CDR3 contains 13 residues. The CDR3 coding sequence is TGTGCTAGTGGGAACAGCTGGAACACTGAAGCTTTCTTT. It encodes CASGNSWNTEAFF.

The rearrangement uses TRBV25-1 and TRBJ1-4; D perhaps matches TRBD1 (6 bases). Germline V gene data show CDR1 as MGHDK and CDR2 as SYGVNS. This CDR3 spans 15 amino acids. Trimming stripped 4 bases from V and 8 bases from J, with 17 bases between. The CDR3 is CASSGSRGGGEKLFF. CDR3 coding DNA: TGTGCCAGCAGTGGCTCCAGGGGAGGCGGGGAAAAACTGTTTTTT.

The genes are TRBV19 and TRBJ2-7; D may be TRBD1 or TRBD2 (6 bases each). CDR1 and CDR2 (germline): LNHDA, SQIVND (reference sequence). The CDR3 is 14 amino acids. V lost 6 bases, J lost 2 bases, and 14 bases lay in between. Here the CDR3 DNA reads TGTGCCAGTAGCCCGAGGGGGGAAGCCTACGAGCAGTACTTC. This translates into CASSPRGEAYEQYF. Filled out from reference TRBV19 and TRBJ2-7, the complete variable domain reads DGGITQSPKYLFRKEGQNVTLSCEQNLNHDAMYWYRQDPGQGLRLIYYSQIVNDFQKGDIAEGYSVSREKKESFPLTVTSAQKNPTAFYLCASSPRGEAYEQYFGPGTRLTVT.

J is TRBJ2-6 and V is TRBV19; 8 positions match TRBD1. V dropped 6 bases and J dropped 3; count of bases not matched to a gene: 10. The CDR3 extends over 17 amino acids. The V gene's germline CDR1 is LNHDA and CDR2 SQIVND (reference sequence). This CDR3 is CASSGDRLRRGANVLTF. For the CDR3, the DNA is TGTGCCAGTAGCGGGGACAGGTTAAGACGTGGGGCCAACGTCCTGACTTTC.

The chain has TRBV29-1 and TRBJ2-5; 8 nucleotides align to TRBD2. V was clipped by 6 bases and J by 0 bases; unmatched bases: 9. The germline gives CDR1 SQVTM, CDR2 ANQGSEA. This CDR3 is 15 amino acids long. CDR3 residues: CSVAVQRGYQETQYF. For the CDR3, the DNA is TGCAGCGTGGCGGTTCAGCGGGGGTACCAAGAGACCCAGTACTTC.

The rearrangement joins TRBV30 to TRBJ2-7; perhaps TRBD2 as D (5 bases). The CDR3 runs 11 residues. V lost 2 bases and J lost 6, with 8 bases in between. Germline V CDR1 and CDR2: GTSNPN, SVGIG (reference sequence). CDR3 nucleotide sequence: TGTGCCTGGAGTCAGGCGGGCGAGCAGTACTTC. Its translation: CAWSQAGEQYF.

This chain connects TRBV4-3 to TRBJ2-1; D uncertain. Per the germline V gene, CDR1 is LGHNA and CDR2 is YSLEER. This CDR3 is built from 13 residues. V was cut by 0 bases and J by 9 bases, with 9 bases left in between. CDR3 in DNA: TGCGCCAGCAGCCAAGAACGACCCACTGAGCAGTTCTTC. Protein: CASSQERPTEQFF.

This chain links TRBV6-5 with TRBJ2-7; 13 bases fit TRBD2. V lost 2 bases and J lost 5; bases outside the gene matches: 3. The CDR3 loop spans 15 amino acids. The germline gives CDR1 MNHEY, CDR2 SVGAGI. DNA for the CDR3: TGTGCCAGCAGTTACGGGGGACTAGCGGGGAACGAGCAGTACTTC. It codes for CASSYGGLAGNEQYF.

This clone has just one count. This rearrangement joins TRBV2 to TRBJ2-1; D is unresolved. CDR3 length equals 14 residues. V was shortened by 6 bases and J by 3 bases, with 12 bases between the two germline ends. The germline V gene encodes CDR1 SNHLY and CDR2 FYNNEI. DNA for the CDR3: TGTGCCAGCAGGTCCAGCGCTAACTACAATGAGCAGTTCTTC. As protein: CASRSSANYNEQFF.

The chain couples TRBV6-6 to TRBJ2-7; D gene ambiguous. This CDR3 spans 13 amino acids. The germline gives CDR1 MNHNY, CDR2 SVGAGI (reference sequence). V lost 4 bases, J lost 2 bases, and 9 bases lay in between. CDR3 residues: CASSLSIAYEQYF. Written as DNA, the CDR3 is TGTGCCAGCAGTTTGAGTATAGCCTACGAGCAGTACTTC.

The chain has TRBV7-3 and TRBJ2-2; 12 nucleotides align to TRBD2. Germline V gives CDR1 SGHTA, CDR2 FQGTGA. This CDR3 region has 15 residues. With 8 bases clipped from V and 0 bases from J, the junction kept 1 base outside the gene matches. The CDR3 coding sequence is TGTGCCAGCGGACTAGCGGGGTCGAACACCGGGGAGCTGTTTTTT. Residues: CASGLAGSNTGELFF.

As regards this clone: The sample has other DNA sequences that encode this CDR3 too. This rearrangement joins TRBV6-5 to TRBJ2-1; TRBD1 agrees at 8 bases. This CDR3 is 14 amino acids long. J was trimmed by 2 bases and V by 6 bases; bases with no gene match: 3. The germline gives CDR1 MNHEY, CDR2 SVGAGI. DNA for the CDR3: TGTGCCAGCAGCCGGACAGGGCCCTACAATGAGCAGTTCTTC. As protein: CASSRTGPYNEQFF.

Points on this clone: This sequence may be a read error, since a much larger clone differs from it by one base. This sequence joins TRBV11-1 and TRBJ2-7; no clear D gene. CDR3 length equals 14 residues. Germline values: CDR1 SGHAT, CDR2 FQDESV (reference sequence). The CDR3 DNA reads as TGCGCCAGCAGCTTACGGGCCGGTCTCTACGAGCAGTACTTC. Protein product: CASSLRAGLYEQYF. Full variable domain (missing parts from reference TRBV11-1 and TRBJ2-7): EAEVAQSPRYKITEKSQAVAFWCDPISGHATLYWYRQILGQGPELLVQFQDESVVDDSQLPKDRFSAERLKGVDSTLKIQPAELGDSAMYLCASSLRAGLYEQYFGPGTRLTVT.

Remarks on this clone: At the DNA level, this CDR3 is encoded by other sequences in the same sample as well. The chain recombines TRBV10-1 with TRBJ2-3; D not certain. In germline, CDR1 is WNHNN, CDR2 SYGVQD (reference sequence). This CDR3 has 13 residues. V was clipped by 0 bases and J by 1 base, with 2 bases between them. CDR3 nucleotide sequence: TGCGCCAGCAGTGAGTCTGGCACAGATACGCAGTATTTT. Translation: CASSESGTDTQYF.

The genes are TRBV5-6 and TRBJ1-2; 7 bases match TRBD1. CDR3 length: 13 residues. Germline assignment: CDR1 SGHDT and CDR2 YYEEEE. V gave up 2 bases and J gave up 4 bases; unmatched junction bases: 2. The CDR3 region is CASSFEGAYGYTF. The CDR3 region has the DNA TGTGCCAGCAGCTTCGAGGGGGCCTATGGCTACACCTTC.

This sequence joins TRBV18 and TRBJ2-2, with 11 bases lining up with TRBD1. Germline lookup yields CDR1 KGHSH and CDR2 LQKENI. The CDR3 sequence is 15 residues long. V lost 6 bases and J lost 4; bases outside the gene matches: 4. This CDR3 is CASSRGTGGTGELFF. The CDR3, as DNA: TGTGCCAGCTCCCGCGGGACAGGGGGCACCGGGGAGCTGTTTTTT. Looking up the rest from reference TRBV18 and TRBJ2-2 gives the full variable domain: NAGVMQNPRHLVRRRGQEARLRCSPMKGHSHVYWYRQLPEEGLKFMVYLQKENIIDESGMPKERFSAEFPKEGPSILRIQQVVRGDSAAYFCASSRGTGGTGELFFGEGSRLTVL.

The rearrangement links TRBV9 to TRBJ2-7, with 10 bases matching TRBD1. The length of the CDR3 is 15 residues. Germline lookup yields CDR1 SGDLS and CDR2 YYNGEE. Trimming removed 4 bases from V and 0 bases from J; junction bases left unmatched: 4. CDR3 loop: CASSPRDRGSYEQYF. In DNA form, the CDR3 reads TGTGCCAGCAGCCCCCGGGACAGGGGCTCCTACGAGCAGTACTTC.

V usage is TRBV4-1 and J usage is TRBJ1-1; 11 positions agree with TRBD1. Per germline, CDR1 MGHRA and CDR2 YSYEKL. This CDR3 spans 15 amino acids. V dropped 3 bases and J dropped 5; count of bases not matched to a gene: 5. The CDR3 sequence: CASSHGQGANTEAFF. As DNA, the CDR3 is TGCGCCAGCAGCCACGGACAGGGGGCTAATACTGAAGCTTTCTTT.

This chain joins TRBV9 and TRBJ2-5; either TRBD1 or TRBD2 may fit D (6 bases each). V was cut by 0 bases and J by 4 bases, with 13 bases left in between. The CDR3 has 15 residues. Looked up from germline, CDR1 is SGDLS and CDR2 is YYNGEE. The CDR3 protein is CASSVAPGAPETQYF. The CDR3 DNA sequence: TGTGCCAGCAGCGTAGCTCCGGGGGCCCCAGAGACCCAGTACTTC.

This clone was observed once. The chain uses TRBV12-5 and TRBJ2-3; D unresolved. With 2 bases removed from V and 4 bases from J, the gap between germline ends came to 16 bases. Germline lookup yields CDR1 LGHNT and CDR2 FRNRAP. The CDR3 runs 16 residues. CDR3 loop: CASGLPQASVADTQYF. For the CDR3, the DNA is TGTGCTAGTGGTTTGCCTCAGGCGTCCGTCGCAGATACGCAGTATTTT.

This sequence joins TRBV28 and TRBJ1-2; D is possibly TRBD1 (6 bases). The V end lost 5 bases, the J end lost 3 bases, and 16 bases lay between the germline ends. Germline CDR1 reads MDHEN; CDR2 reads SYDVKM. CDR3 length equals 15 residues. This chain's CDR3 is CASSPPDRLDYGYTF. The CDR3, as DNA: TGTGCCAGCAGTCCCCCCGACAGGCTCGACTATGGCTACACCTTC.

J is TRBJ2-7 and V is TRBV28; weak D call: TRBD2 (5 bases). Trimming left V 0 bases short and J 0 bases short, with 12 bases between. CDR1 and CDR2 from the germline V gene are MDHEN and SYDVKM. The CDR3 is 16 residues long. This CDR3 reads CASSLWGVGNSYEQYF. DNA of the CDR3: TGTGCCAGCAGTTTATGGGGAGTGGGGAACTCCTACGAGCAGTACTTC.

V and J are TRBV28 and TRBJ2-5; 13 bases map to TRBD2. The CDR3 has 17 amino acids. Trimming at V came to 3 bases and at J to 5 bases, leaving 9 bases not matched to a gene. In germline, CDR1 is MDHEN, CDR2 SYDVKM. This CDR3 reads CASSLPRLAGGVETQYF. CDR3 DNA sequence: TGTGCCAGCAGTTTGCCCCGACTAGCGGGGGGAGTGGAGACCCAGTACTTC.